Described below is a single TCR beta chain sequence and its context. The antigen remains unidentified. The CDR3 length is 17 residues. The investigators split CD4+ cells into a CD45RA+ naive subset and a CD45RA-negative memory subset. Sequencing used immunoSEQ multiplex PCR; TCRdb keeps in-frame clones, though not all of them. The sample holds roughly 1.4 million clones; about 98.5% are singletons and the top ten take roughly 0.36%. This entry belongs to a study of shared clonotypes between healthy human individuals. About the study: Sampling drew on donors who were a couple of women and three men aged 18 to 49. Study results and limitations: Represented diversity, genetic and exposure-history alike, was limited by few donors.

The chain combines TRBV21-1 with TRBJ1-5. TRBV21-1 is shown as a pseudogene. The sequence was collected from a man aged 25-45 years in good health. The sequenced material came from naive CD4+ T cells sorted from blood. Subset noted: CD45RA+ positively selected. The CDR3 nucleotides are TGTGCCAGCAGCAAAATGAAGGGAATCGGAGGCAATCAGCCCCAGCATTTT. This encodes CASSKMKGIGGNQPQHF.